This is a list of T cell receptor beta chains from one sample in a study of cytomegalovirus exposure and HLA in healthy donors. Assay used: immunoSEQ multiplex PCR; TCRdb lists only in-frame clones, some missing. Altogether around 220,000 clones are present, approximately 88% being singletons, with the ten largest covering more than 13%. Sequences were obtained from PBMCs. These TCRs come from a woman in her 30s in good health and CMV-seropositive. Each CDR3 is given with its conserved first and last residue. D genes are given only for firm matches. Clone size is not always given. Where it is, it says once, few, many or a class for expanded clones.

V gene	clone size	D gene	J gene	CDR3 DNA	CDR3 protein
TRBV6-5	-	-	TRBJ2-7	TGTGCCAGCACCAACCGACTACTATACGAGCAGTACTTC	CASTNRLLYEQYF
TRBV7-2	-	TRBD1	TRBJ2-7	TGTGCCAGCAGCCCAAGACAGGGCCCTTCCTACGAGCAGTACTTC	CASSPRQGPSYEQYF
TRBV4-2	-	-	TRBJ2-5	TGTGCCAGCAGCCAGGCTAAGTACCAAGAGACCCAGTACTTC	CASSQAKYQETQYF
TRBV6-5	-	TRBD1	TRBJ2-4	TGTGCCAGCAGTTACTCGCCAGGGGGTACGGACATTCAGTACTTC	CASSYSPGGTDIQYF
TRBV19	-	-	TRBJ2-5	TGTGCCAGTAGTCGACGCGCAGTGATAACTACGATACAAGAGACCCAGTACTTC	CASSRRAVITTIQETQYF
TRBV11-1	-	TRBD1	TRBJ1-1	TGTGCCAGCAGCTGGACAGGGAGGTCTGAAGCTTTCTTT	CASSWTGRSEAFF
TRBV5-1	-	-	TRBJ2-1	TGCGCCAGCAGACCCTACAGCGGCCAATCCTACAATGAGCAGTTCTTC	CASRPYSGQSYNEQFF
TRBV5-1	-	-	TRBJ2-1	TGCGCCAGCAGCTTTTACAATGAGCAGTTCTTC	CASSFYNEQFF
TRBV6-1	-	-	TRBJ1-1	TGTGCCAGCAGTGGGGGTTGGGTGACTTTCTTT	CASSGGWVTFF
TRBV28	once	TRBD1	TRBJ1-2	TGTGCCAGCAGGCCCGGGACAGGGCATGGCTACACCTTC	CASRPGTGHGYTF
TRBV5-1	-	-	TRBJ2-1	TGCGCCAGCAGCGGGGGGGGCCGTAGGATTGAGCAGTTCTTC	CASSGGGRRIEQFF
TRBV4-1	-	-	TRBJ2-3	TGCGCCAGCAGCCAAGTAACAACAGATACGCAGTATTTT	CASSQVTTDTQYF